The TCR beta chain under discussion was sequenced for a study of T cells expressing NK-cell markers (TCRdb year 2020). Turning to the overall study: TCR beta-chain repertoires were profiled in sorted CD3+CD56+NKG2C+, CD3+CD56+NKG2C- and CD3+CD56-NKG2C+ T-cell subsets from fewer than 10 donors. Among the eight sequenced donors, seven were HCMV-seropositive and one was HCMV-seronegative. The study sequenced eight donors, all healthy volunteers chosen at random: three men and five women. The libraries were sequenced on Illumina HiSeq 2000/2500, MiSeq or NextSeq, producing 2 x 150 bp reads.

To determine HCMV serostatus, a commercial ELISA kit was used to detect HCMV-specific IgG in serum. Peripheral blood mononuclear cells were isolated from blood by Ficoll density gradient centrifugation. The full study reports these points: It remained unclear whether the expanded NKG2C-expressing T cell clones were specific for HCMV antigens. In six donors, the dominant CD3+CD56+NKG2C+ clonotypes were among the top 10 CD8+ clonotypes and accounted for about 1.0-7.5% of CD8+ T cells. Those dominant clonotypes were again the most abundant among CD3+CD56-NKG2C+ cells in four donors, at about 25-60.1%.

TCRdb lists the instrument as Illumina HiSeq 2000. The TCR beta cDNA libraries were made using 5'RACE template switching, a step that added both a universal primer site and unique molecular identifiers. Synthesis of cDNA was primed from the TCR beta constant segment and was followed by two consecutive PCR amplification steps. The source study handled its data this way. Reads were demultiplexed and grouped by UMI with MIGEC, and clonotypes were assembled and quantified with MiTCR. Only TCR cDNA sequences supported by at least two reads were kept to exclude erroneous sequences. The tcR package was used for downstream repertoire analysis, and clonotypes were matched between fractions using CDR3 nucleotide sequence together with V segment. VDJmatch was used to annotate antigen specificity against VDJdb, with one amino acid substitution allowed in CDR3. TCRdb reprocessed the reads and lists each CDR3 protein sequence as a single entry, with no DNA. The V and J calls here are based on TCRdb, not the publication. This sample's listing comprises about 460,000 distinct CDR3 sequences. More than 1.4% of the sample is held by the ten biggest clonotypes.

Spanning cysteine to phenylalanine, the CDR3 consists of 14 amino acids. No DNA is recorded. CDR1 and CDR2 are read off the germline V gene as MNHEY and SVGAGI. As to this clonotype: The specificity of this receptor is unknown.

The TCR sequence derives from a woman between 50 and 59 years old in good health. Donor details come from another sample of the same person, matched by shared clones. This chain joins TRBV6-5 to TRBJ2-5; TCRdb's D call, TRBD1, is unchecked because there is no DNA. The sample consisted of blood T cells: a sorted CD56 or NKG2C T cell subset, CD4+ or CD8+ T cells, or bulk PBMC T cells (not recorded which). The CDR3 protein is CASGVTGPQETQYF.